Described below is a single TCR beta chain sequence and its context. Its binding antigen is unknown. Base-call qualities are not available, and no considerably larger clone is one nucleotide away. The data stem from a study of blood T cell repertoires in COVID-19 (dated by TCRdb to the early 2020s). Notes on the research overall: The collaborator samples originated in the United States, Italy and Spain and spanned the acute and convalescent phases of COVID-19. The material from the prospective study consisted of cDNA or gDNA derived from T cells, B-cell-depleted T cells, or PBMCs. Subjects who had been exposed to COVID-19, were actively infected with it, or had recovered from it provided the deeply sampled blood TCRbeta repertoires that made up the dataset. The repertoires were released in a freely available public database meant as a resource for research on the immune response to SARS-CoV-2. The samples were drawn from two sources: the first 160 participants of the ongoing ImmuneRACE study, and 950 to 1,500 subjects contributed by 6 global collaborators. A de-identified subject ID, COVID-19 status, age in years and sex were almost always included in the sample metadata. HLA class I and class II types, where available, came from metadata supplied by the sample provider rather than from assay-based typing. The study at large found these results: Clinical and demographic metadata were provided uncurated, with the amount varying by source and participant.

Each collaborating institution followed its own protocols to collect whole blood in K2EDTA tubes. For TCRbeta analysis, collaborator samples were shipped as frozen whole blood, as isolated PBMCs, or as DNA extracted from either sample type. The CDR3 numbers 15 residues from cysteine through phenylalanine. This entry keeps only the CDR3 DNA: 45 bases, framed from base 1. CDR1 is given as SGHRS and CDR2 as YFSETQ, both from the germline V gene. V loses 0 bases of germline sequence and J loses 1 base, and the interval between the two ends is 11 bases. TCRbeta CDR3 regions were amplified from genomic DNA using the immunoSEQ Assay, a bias-controlled multiplex PCR. Per the original workflow: Within the assay, amplification of reference gene primers was used to estimate how many nucleated cells each sample contained. To quantify the absolute abundance of each unique TCRbeta CDR3 rearrangement, sequence reads were collapsed and filtered. Productive Simpson clonality was computed per sample as the square root of Simpson's diversity index over productive rearrangements. Here the immuneACCESS table is served through TCRdb, limited to in-frame sequences with V and J called. Missing clones are a known gap in these copies; in checked studies unresolved V genes cover under half, and the rest lacks a known reason. V, J and clone size derive from that table, while D and trimming were established from the DNA sequence. In this sample the table shows about 46,000 clones, approximately 84% of which occur a single time. Approximately 8.3% of the sample comes from the top ten.

The chain is encoded by TRBV5-1 joined to TRBJ2-7; TRBD1 is a possible D gene, resting on 6 matching bases. This TCR was sampled from a man in his sixties with acute or convalescent COVID-19. Sequencing was performed on peripheral blood. The nucleotide sequence is given as TGCGCCAGCAGCTTGGGACAGGCCGGTTCCTACGAGCAGTACTTC. The resulting protein is CASSLGQAGSYEQYF.